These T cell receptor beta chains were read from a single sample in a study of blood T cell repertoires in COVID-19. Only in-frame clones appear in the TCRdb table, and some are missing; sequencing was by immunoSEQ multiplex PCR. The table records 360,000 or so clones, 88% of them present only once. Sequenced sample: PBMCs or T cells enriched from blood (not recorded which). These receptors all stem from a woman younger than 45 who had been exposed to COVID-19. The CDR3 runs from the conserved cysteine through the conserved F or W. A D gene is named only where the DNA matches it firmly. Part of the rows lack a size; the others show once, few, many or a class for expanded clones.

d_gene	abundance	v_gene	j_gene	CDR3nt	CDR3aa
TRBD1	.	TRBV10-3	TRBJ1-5	TGTGCCATCAGTGGGACAGGCGAAAATCAGCCCCAGCATTTT	CAISGTGENQPQHF
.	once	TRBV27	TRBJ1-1	TGTGCCAGCAGTATTACCGGGGACACTGAAGCTTTCTTT	CASSITGDTEAFF
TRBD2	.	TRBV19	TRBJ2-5	TGTGCCAGTAGCCTAGCGGGATACGGCAAGGAGACCCAGTACTTC	CASSLAGYGKETQYF
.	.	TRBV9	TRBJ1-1	TGTGCCAGCAGCGGAACACGCGGAGACCTAGGCCCAGAAGCTTTCTTT	CASSGTRGDLGPEAFF
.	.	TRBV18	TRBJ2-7	TGTGCCAGCTCACCTTCGTCGGGGTACGAGCAGTACTTC	CASSPSSGYEQYF
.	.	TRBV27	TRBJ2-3	TGTGCCAGCAGTTTATGGCAGGGCAGCACAGATACGCAGTATTTT	CASSLWQGSTDTQYF
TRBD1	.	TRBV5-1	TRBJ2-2	TGCGCCAGCAGCGAACACCCAGGGGGAACGAACACCGGGGAGCTGTTTTTT	CASSEHPGGTNTGELFF
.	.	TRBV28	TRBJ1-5	TGTGCCAGCAGTTTTGGGCAGATAATCAATCAGCCCCAGCATTTT	CASSFGQIINQPQHF
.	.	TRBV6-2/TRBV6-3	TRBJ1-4	TGTGCCAGCAGTACACAGGGAGCGGTTGAAAAACTGTTTTTT	CASSTQGAVEKLFF
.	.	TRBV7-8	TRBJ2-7	TGTGCCAGCAACCCTGACAGCGCCCAAGGCTACGAGCAGTACTTC	CASNPDSAQGYEQYF
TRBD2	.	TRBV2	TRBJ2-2	TGTGCCAGCAGCCTCAGCGGGAGTGAGAACACCGGGGAGCTGTTTTTT	CASSLSGSENTGELFF
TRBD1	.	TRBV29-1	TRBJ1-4	TGCAGCGTTGGAAATGCCCGGGACAGGGCCGAAAAACTGTTTTTT	CSVGNARDRAEKLFF
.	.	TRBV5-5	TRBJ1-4	TGTGCCAGCAGCTTGGACCTAGGAGCAACTAATGAAAAACTGTTTTTT	CASSLDLGATNEKLFF
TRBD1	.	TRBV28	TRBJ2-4	TGTGCCAGCAGTTACTCCACCGGGACAGGGTCGAACATTCAGTACTTC	CASSYSTGTGSNIQYF
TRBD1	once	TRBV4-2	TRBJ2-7	TGTGCCAGCAGCCAAGCTTCCGGGACAGCGACCTACGAGCAGTACTTC	CASSQASGTATYEQYF